This T cell receptor beta chain was observed in a study of Ad26.COV2.S vaccination and SARS-CoV-2 variants. Overall study: Once, or twice with 56 days between doses, Ad26.COV2.S was given intramuscularly.

Per the germline V gene, CDR1 is SEHNR and CDR2 is FQNEAQ (reference sequence). V was cut by 0 bases and J by 8 bases, with 7 bases left in between. The CDR3 has 12 residues. Treatment noted: roughly 20 received Ad26.COV2.S at low or high dose, single or two shots; a few received placebo; per-sample allocation not given. Material that was analyzed had been drawn on day 63 after the first vaccine or placebo injection. An Ad26 vector expressing Wuhan-strain SARS-CoV-2 spike served as the vaccine. Libraries were prepared by immunoSEQ multiplex PCR; TCRdb keeps only in-frame clonotypes and omits some of them. The repertoire has under 250,000 clones, about 83% of them found once; the top ten carry less than 3.5%.

The chain joins TRBV7-9 to TRBJ1-2; no reliable D call. The sequenced sample was peripheral blood, obtained in a trial of Ad26.COV2.S vaccine versus placebo. This clonotype originated in a person aged 18-65 years who received the Ad26.COV2.S COVID-19 vaccine or a placebo. The DNA for the CDR3 is TGTGCCAGCAGCTTAGCTTTGGACGGCTACACCTTC. This encodes CASSLALDGYTF.